Below, 22 T cell receptor beta chains from the same sample are listed, as sequenced in a study of vaccination and CD4 T cells after COVID-19. The Oncomine TCR Beta short-read assay was applied to DNA of cultured CD4+ T cells. TCRdb re-analysed the PCR reads in MiXCR, keeping a single row per CDR3 protein. The sample includes more than 6,500 distinct CDR3 sequences, 52% of them seen just once. Treatment: roughly nine-day PBMC culture with coronavirus spike peptide pools or control peptides (ViraFEST assay). Unexposed donor CD4+ T cells predated the COVID-19 pandemic, collected 2011-2018. Their specific antigens are unknown. Sequencing used CD4+ T cells from blood, cultured in vitro. The receptors come from a human donor in good health.

The chain recombines TRBV30 with TRBJ1-2; TRBD1 might be the D (6 bases). V gave up 4 bases and J gave up 3 bases, with 15 bases separating them. The V gene's germline CDR1 is GTSNPN and CDR2 SVGIG (reference sequence). The CDR3 runs to 14 residues. In DNA, the CDR3 is TGTGCCTGGAACGGGGGCCAGAGGTACTATGGCTACACCTTC. This codes for CAWNGGQRYYGYTF.

The chain recombines TRBV6-5 with TRBJ1-2; D unclear. Germline V gene sequence: CDR1 MNHEY, CDR2 SVGAGI. Trimming left V 0 bases short and J 8 bases short, with 13 bases between. The CDR3 is 14 amino acids. The CDR3 reads CASSYSGPREGYTF. CDR3 coding DNA: TGTGCCAGCAGTTACTCGGGTCCTCGGGAGGGCTACACCTTC.

This clonotype has more than one count but fewer than ten. The chain has TRBV25-1 and TRBJ2-1, with unresolved D. Trimming shortened V by 8 bases and J by 5 bases, and 13 bases separated the two germline ends. Germline lookup yields CDR1 MGHDK and CDR2 SYGVNS. The CDR3 runs to 13 residues. For the CDR3, the DNA is TGTGCCAGCGCCGGAAGGGTTGACAATGAGCAGTTCTTC. Translating it yields CASAGRVDNEQFF. The full variable domain, its missing parts supplied by reference TRBV25-1 and TRBJ2-1, is EADIYQTPRYLVIGTGKKITLECSQTMGHDKMYWYQQDPGMELHLIHYSYGVNSTEKGDLSSESTVSRIRTEHFPLTLESARPSHTSQYLCASAGRVDNEQFFGPGTRLTVL.

The V call is TRBV27, the J call TRBJ1-2, with TRBD1 matching 9 bases. CDR1 is MNHEY and CDR2 is SMNVEV in the germline V gene (reference sequence). The V segment lost 5 bases and the J segment 5 bases; nucleotides outside the gene matches: 6. CDR3 length equals 14 residues. The CDR3 nucleotides read TGTGCCAGCAGTCCGCGAGACAGGGGGTATGGCTACACCTTC. Translating gives CASSPRDRGYGYTF.

The chain uses TRBV5-4 and TRBJ2-2; D gene ambiguous. The CDR3 runs 14 residues. CDR1 is SGHNT, CDR2 YYREEE, per germline (reference sequence). The V end was cut by 1 base, the J end by 0 bases, with 4 bases between. The CDR3 region has the DNA TGTGCCAGCAGCTTGCCAGCGAACACCGGGGAGCTGTTTTTT. As protein: CASSLPANTGELFF. The whole variable domain, remainder taken from reference TRBV5-4 and TRBJ2-2, is ETGVTQSPTHLIKTRGQQVTLRCSSQSGHNTVSWYQQALGQGPQFIFQYYREEENGRGNFPPRFSGLQFPNYSSELNVNALELDDSALYLCASSLPANTGELFFGEGSRLTVL.

The gene calls are TRBV12-3 or TRBV12-4 and TRBJ1-5; 7 nucleotides line up with TRBD1. The CDR3 runs 14 residues. Trimming at V came to 6 bases and at J to 4 bases, leaving 6 bases not matched to a gene. CDR3 sequence: CASSQATGNQPQHF. The CDR3 DNA follows: TGTGCCAGCAGCCAGGCGACAGGGAATCAGCCCCAGCATTTT.

This rearrangement joins TRBV7-9 to TRBJ2-3; D could derive from TRBD1 or TRBD2 (5 bases each). V was clipped by 4 bases and J by 10 bases, with 27 bases between them. This CDR3 comprises 17 residues. Per the germline V gene, CDR1 is SEHNR and CDR2 is FQNEAQ (reference sequence). The CDR3 sequence: CASSSRRRDGMLGAQYF. The DNA of the CDR3 is TGTGCCAGCAGCTCCCGACGCCGGGACGGAATGTTAGGGGCGCAGTATTTT.

In its sample, this clonotype was seen a few times. This rearrangement joins TRBV19 to TRBJ1-5; the D is unclear. Germline V CDR1 and CDR2: LNHDA, SQIVND (reference sequence). This CDR3 is 14 amino acids long. Deletions cut 3 bases from V and 7 bases from J, with 13 bases between. The CDR3 region has the DNA TGTGCCAGTAGTATCGTCGCTGGAAAACAGCCCCAGCATTTT. Encoded protein: CASSIVAGKQPQHF. Filled out from reference TRBV19 and TRBJ1-5, the complete variable domain reads DGGITQSPKYLFRKEGQNVTLSCEQNLNHDAMYWYRQDPGQGLRLIYYSQIVNDFQKGDIAEGYSVSREKKESFPLTVTSAQKNPTAFYLCASSIVAGKQPQHFGDGTRLSIL.

This clonotype is judged large. V is TRBV7-2 and J is TRBJ1-6; no reliable D call. The CDR3 is 13 residues long. Germline V CDR1 and CDR2: SGHTA, FQGNSA. The V end lost 3 bases, the J end lost 5 bases, and 5 bases lay between the germline ends. The CDR3 coding sequence is TGTGCCAGCAGCTTCCCGCATAATTCACCCCTCCACTTT. Residues: CASSFPHNSPLHF. The variable domain in full, with the rest retrieved from reference TRBV7-2 and TRBJ1-6, is GAGVSQSPSNKVTEKGKDVELRCDPISGHTALYWYRQSLGQGLEFLIYFQGNSAPDKSGLPSDRFSAERTGGSVSTLTIQRTQQEDSAVYLCASSFPHNSPLHFGNGTRLTVT.

The V and J genes are TRBV2 and TRBJ2-2; the D gene could be TRBD1 or TRBD2 (6 bases each). Trimming stripped 2 bases from V and 3 bases from J, with 13 bases between. The CDR3 contains 16 residues. Germline V gene data show CDR1 as SNHLY and CDR2 as FYNNEI. The CDR3 spells CASSEKGGAYTGELFF. The CDR3, as DNA: TGTGCCAGCAGTGAAAAGGGGGGTGCGTACACCGGGGAGCTGTTTTTT.

The chain employs TRBV25-1 and TRBJ2-2; 9 bases agree with TRBD1. Losses at the gene ends were 3 bases for V and 7 bases for J; bases not matched to a gene: 9. The CDR3 is made up of 16 amino acids. Looked up from germline, CDR1 is MGHDK and CDR2 is SYGVNS. The CDR3 region has the DNA TGTGCCAGCAGTGACGCCAGGACAGGGGCCTTCGGGGAGCTGTTTTTT. Translation: CASSDARTGAFGELFF.

The chain joins TRBV6-2 or TRBV6-3 to TRBJ1-6; possibly TRBD1 for D (6 bases). The V gene's germline CDR1 is MNHEY and CDR2 SVGEGT. The V end was cut by 6 bases, the J end by 0 bases, with 21 bases between. The CDR3 spans 19 residues. The CDR3 nucleotides are TGTGCCAGCAGCGCCTATCACGGGACAAGTAGCTCCTATAATTCACCCCTCCACTTT. This translates into CASSAYHGTSSSYNSPLHF.

The genes are TRBV7-2 and TRBJ1-2; D remains unclear. The V gene lost 3 bases and the J gene lost 4 bases, with 9 bases spanning the gap. Germline loops: CDR1 SGHTA, CDR2 FQGNSA. This CDR3 contains 13 residues. The CDR3, as DNA: TGTGCCAGCAGCTTTGCAGGTACCTATGGCTACACCTTC. This sequence encodes CASSFAGTYGYTF.

This clonotype was seen a single time. This chain links TRBV6-1 with TRBJ2-4; D is perhaps TRBD2 (6 bases). The CDR3 runs to 15 residues. V was shortened by 6 bases and J by 1 base, with 13 bases between the two germline ends. Germline V gene sequence: CDR1 MNHNS, CDR2 SASEGT. CDR3 in amino acids: CASSPPGLAKNIQYF. Written as DNA, the CDR3 is TGTGCCAGCAGCCCGCCGGGACTTGCCAAAAACATTCAGTACTTC.

This sequence joins TRBV19 and TRBJ2-3, with 12 nucleotides matching TRBD2. Germline CDR1 and CDR2: LNHDA and SQIVND (reference sequence). V was clipped by 3 bases and J by 0 bases; unmatched bases: 4. The CDR3 extends over 17 amino acids. The CDR3 reads CASSIRGLAGSTDTQYF. The CDR3 bases are TGTGCCAGTAGTATCAGAGGACTAGCGGGGAGCACAGATACGCAGTATTTT.

This chain joins TRBV4-2 and TRBJ2-1; 11 bases are shared with TRBD2. There are 17 residues in the CDR3. Germline V gives CDR1 LGHNA, CDR2 YNFKEQ. V shed 4 bases, J shed 6 bases, and the junction held 11 bases outside the gene matches. As DNA, the CDR3 is TGTGCCAGCAGCCTTCTAGGGACTAGCGGAGGAGGCAATGAGCAGTTCTTC. Translated: CASSLLGTSGGGNEQFF.

V usage is TRBV12-3 or TRBV12-4 and J usage is TRBJ1-5, with TRBD1 identical over 10 bases. The CDR3 is 16 amino acids. Trimming cost V 5 bases and J 4 bases; bases outside gene matches: 8. The DNA for the CDR3 is TGTGCCAGCAGTCCTTCCGACAGGGGGCTAAATCAGCCCCAGCATTTT. It translates to CASSPSDRGLNQPQHF.

The rearrangement links TRBV7-2 to TRBJ2-5, with a possible D match to TRBD2 (5 bases). This CDR3 region has 15 residues. The V end lost 1 base, the J end lost 1 base, and 10 bases lay between the germline ends. Per germline, CDR1 SGHTA and CDR2 FQGNSA. The CDR3, as DNA: TGTGCCAGCAGCTTAGATCAGCGGCGCCAAGAGACCCAGTACTTC. Its protein product is CASSLDQRRQETQYF.

The V gene is TRBV4-2, the J gene TRBJ2-3; D is possibly TRBD2 (6 bases). Deletions cut 0 bases from V and 5 bases from J, with 15 bases between. CDR1 and CDR2 from the germline V gene are LGHNA and YNFKEQ. This CDR3 is built from 16 residues. The CDR3 loop reads CASSQDRAEGGDTQYF. In DNA, the CDR3 is TGTGCCAGCAGCCAAGACAGGGCGGAGGGTGGAGATACGCAGTATTTT.

The chain is built from TRBV24-1 and TRBJ2-1; perhaps D is TRBD1 or TRBD2 (6 bases each). Looked up from germline, CDR1 is KGHDR and CDR2 is SFDVKD. The CDR3 contains 13 residues. Trimming took off 9 bases at V and 3 bases at J, with 11 bases between the two ends. The CDR3 sequence: CATGGRFYNEQFF. CDR3 in DNA: TGTGCCACCGGGGGGCGCTTCTACAATGAGCAGTTCTTC.

V usage is TRBV4-2 and J usage is TRBJ1-1; D is unresolved. This CDR3 comprises 16 residues. Trimming left V 4 bases short and J 5 bases short, with 20 bases between. Germline assignment: CDR1 LGHNA and CDR2 YNFKEQ. CDR3: CASSLNPGYGWTEAFF. In DNA form, the CDR3 reads TGTGCCAGCAGCCTTAACCCCGGGTACGGGTGGACTGAAGCTTTCTTT.

This chain joins TRBV2 and TRBJ1-4; 11 nucleotides match TRBD1. The germline V gene encodes CDR1 SNHLY and CDR2 FYNNEI. The CDR3 has 15 residues. The V segment lost 4 bases and the J segment 6 bases; nucleotides outside the gene matches: 4. The CDR3 sequence is CASSAGDRGYEKLFF. The CDR3 nucleotides are TGTGCCAGCAGTGCAGGGGACAGGGGGTATGAAAAACTGTTTTTT.